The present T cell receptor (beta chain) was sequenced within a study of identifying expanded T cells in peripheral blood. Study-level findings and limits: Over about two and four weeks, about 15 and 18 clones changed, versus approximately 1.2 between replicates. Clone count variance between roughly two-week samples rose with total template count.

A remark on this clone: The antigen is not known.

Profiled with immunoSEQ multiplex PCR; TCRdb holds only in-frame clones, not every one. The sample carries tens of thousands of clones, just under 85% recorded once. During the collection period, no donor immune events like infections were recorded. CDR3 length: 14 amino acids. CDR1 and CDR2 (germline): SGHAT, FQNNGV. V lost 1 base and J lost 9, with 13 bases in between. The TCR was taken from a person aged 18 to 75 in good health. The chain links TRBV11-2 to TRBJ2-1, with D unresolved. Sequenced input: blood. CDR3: CASSLGNLVGEQFF. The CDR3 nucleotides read TGTGCCAGCAGCTTAGGAAACCTGGTGGGTGAGCAGTTCTTC.